This is a list of T cell receptor beta chains from one sample in a study of Ad26.COV2.S vaccination and SARS-CoV-2 variants. Here immunoSEQ multiplex PCR was the method, and the copy in TCRdb shows in-frame clones only, minus some. The table records 410,000 or so clones, around 90% of them present only once. The source was peripheral blood, collected in a trial of Ad26.COV2.S vaccine versus placebo. These receptors originate from a person aged 18 to 59 who received the Ad26.COV2.S COVID-19 vaccine or a placebo. Both conserved end residues are part of each CDR3. D genes are given only for firm matches. Size tells how often a clone was seen (once, few, many) or the class of an expanded clone, and some rows leave it out.

V	length	size	D	J	CDR3	DNA
TRBV28	15	-	TRBD2	TRBJ2-7	CASSFLREDFYEQYF	TGTGCCAGCAGTTTCTTGCGGGAGGATTTCTACGAGCAGTACTTC
TRBV2	13	-	TRBD1	TRBJ2-1	CAITGGPYNEQFF	TGTGCCATAACAGGGGGCCCCTACAATGAGCAGTTCTTC
TRBV2	15	-	-	TRBJ1-6	CASRAVRAYNSPLHF	TGTGCCAGCAGAGCCGTCAGGGCCTATAATTCACCCCTCCACTTT
TRBV27	14	-	TRBD2	TRBJ2-1	CASRTSGNYNEQFF	TGTGCCAGCAGGACTAGCGGAAATTACAATGAGCAGTTCTTC
TRBV6-5	15	-	TRBD2	TRBJ2-7	CASSYSAGGSDEQYF	TGTGCCAGCAGTTACTCAGCGGGAGGTTCGGACGAGCAGTACTTC
TRBV20-1	10	-	-	TRBJ2-7	CSARGYEQYF	TGCAGTGCTAGGGGCTACGAGCAGTACTTC
TRBV4-3	15	-	-	TRBJ1-2	CASSQERTGHYGYTF	TGCGCCAGCAGCCAAGAGCGGACGGGCCACTATGGCTACACCTTC
TRBV2	14	-	TRBD2	TRBJ2-7	CASRATSGSPRQYF	TGTGCCAGCAGAGCGACTAGCGGGAGTCCGAGGCAGTACTTC
TRBV9	15	-	-	TRBJ2-3	CASSPREGSTDTQYF	TGTGCCAGCAGCCCGCGGGAAGGGAGCACAGATACGCAGTATTTT
TRBV10-1	13	-	-	TRBJ2-5	CASSLGEQETQYF	TGCGCCAGCAGTTTGGGAGAGCAAGAGACCCAGTACTTC
TRBV15	13	-	-	TRBJ2-7	CATSRDLSFEQYF	TGTGCCACCAGCAGAGATCTGAGCTTCGAGCAGTACTTC
TRBV11-1	14	-	-	TRBJ2-2	CASSLALYTGELFF	TGTGCCAGCAGCTTAGCACTATACACCGGGGAGCTGTTTTTT
TRBV4-2	16	-	TRBD1	TRBJ1-5	CASSQDLAQGAQPQHF	TGTGCCAGCAGCCAAGATTTGGCACAGGGGGCTCAGCCCCAGCATTTT
TRBV21-1	13	-	-	TRBJ2-1	CASSKYCGRKQFF	TGTGCCAGCAGCAAATATTGCGGGAGGAAGCAGTTCTTC
TRBV11-2	16	-	TRBD2	TRBJ2-1	CASSFTSGRLNNEQFF	TGTGCCAGCAGCTTTACTAGCGGGAGGCTTAATAATGAGCAGTTCTTC
TRBV6-2/TRBV6-3	11	-	-	TRBJ2-1	CASSFIDEQFF	TGTGCCAGCAGTTTTATCGATGAGCAGTTCTTC
TRBV6-5	15	few	-	TRBJ1-1	CASSYRGTRGTEAFF	TGTGCCAGCAGTTACCGGGGGACCCGGGGAACTGAAGCTTTCTTT
TRBV5-5	17	-	TRBD1	TRBJ1-1	CASSPKDRGWVNTEAFF	TGTGCCAGCAGCCCTAAGGACAGGGGCTGGGTGAACACTGAAGCTTTCTTT
TRBV6-5	15	-	-	TRBJ2-1	CASRGRALIPDEQFF	TGTGCCAGCAGGGGTCGGGCTTTAATTCCGGATGAGCAGTTCTTC
TRBV7-3	15	-	TRBD2	TRBJ2-1	CASSHWGREEDEQFF	TGTGCCAGCAGCCACTGGGGGCGGGAGGAGGACGAGCAGTTCTTC
TRBV5-1	14	-	TRBD1	TRBJ1-2	CASSWEDRGYGYTF	TGCGCCAGCAGCTGGGAGGACAGGGGGTATGGCTACACCTTC
TRBV7-9	16	-	TRBD1	TRBJ2-1	CASSPPGTGGHNEQFF	TGTGCCAGCAGCCCCCCCGGGACAGGGGGACACAATGAGCAGTTCTTC
TRBV28	13	-	-	TRBJ1-1	CASSPPQDTEAFF	TGTGCCAGCAGCCCTCCCCAGGACACTGAAGCTTTCTTT
TRBV30	14	-	-	TRBJ2-7	CAWSEETLSYEQYF	TGTGCCTGGAGTGAGGAGACCCTATCCTACGAGCAGTACTTC